A single sample gave rise to the 2 T cell receptor beta chains below, sequenced in a study of shared clonotypes between healthy human individuals. TCRdb's table, derived via immunoSEQ multiplex PCR, lists solely in-frame clones and lacks some. The table records more than 450,000 clones, roughly 78% of them present only once. Sequencing was done on a sample of PBMCs. The source is a woman in her thirties or forties in good health. Some clones in this sample may be carry-over from other donors' samples.

The chain employs TRBV9 and TRBJ2-1; either TRBD1 or TRBD2 may supply D (5 bases each). V was pared by 0 bases and J by 2 bases, with 12 bases between. Looked up from germline, CDR1 is SGDLS and CDR2 is YYNGEE. The CDR3 covers 16 residues. Here the CDR3 reads CASSVGGSGAYNEQFF. In DNA, the CDR3 is TGTGCCAGCAGCGTAGGGGGGAGTGGGGCCTACAATGAGCAGTTCTTC.

This clone was found a few times. The V call is TRBV6-4, the J call TRBJ2-3; D is perhaps TRBD2 (6 bases). The CDR3 covers 15 residues. The V gene lost 0 bases and the J gene lost 2 bases, with 9 bases spanning the gap. The V gene's germline CDR1 is MRHNA and CDR2 SNTAGT. This CDR3 is CASSDSAGHTDTQYF. The CDR3 DNA reads TGTGCCAGCAGTGACTCAGCGGGCCACACAGATACGCAGTATTTT.